The 14 T cell receptor beta chains below were found in one sample sequenced in a study of OX40 agonist ivuxolimab in advanced cancers. Receptors were amplified or captured by the immunoSEQ multiplex PCR assay. This is the immuneACCESS table as TCRdb keeps it, with only in-frame sequences that have V and J called. A part of the clones is gone; compared with another copy, unresolved V genes explain less than half, and the rest is unexplained. The sample data list tens of thousands of clones, and approximately 89% of these were observed just once. In total, the top ten clones hold approximately 0.36% of the sample. Sequencing used CD4+ or CD8+ T cells sorted from blood, obtained in a trial of the OX40 agonist ivuxolimab. The receptors were sampled from an adult with an advanced solid tumor such as melanoma, head and neck, liver or kidney cancer.

The chain has TRBV2 and TRBJ2-6; no firm D call. Germline CDR1 is SNHLY and CDR2 is FYNNEI. Trimming cost V 1 base and J 0 bases, with 4 bases left between them. CDR3 length: 15 amino acids. CDR3 bases: TGTGCCAGCAGTGAAGGAGTCTCTGGGGCCAACGTCCTGACTTTC. Translated, it gives CASSEGVSGANVLTF.

This clone was counted a few times. The chain joins TRBV18 to TRBJ1-1, with 10 bases lining up with TRBD1. Unmatched junction bases numbered 16, after V lost 6 bases and J lost 9 bases. The length of the CDR3 is 16 residues. The germline V gene encodes CDR1 KGHSH and CDR2 LQKENI. The CDR3: CASSPSSTGGQGKAFF. The CDR3 nucleotides read TGTGCCAGCTCCCCATCTTCGACCGGGGGACAGGGGAAAGCTTTCTTT.

The chain couples TRBV27 to TRBJ1-5; 7 bases agree with TRBD1. The CDR3 extends over 15 amino acids. The germline V gene has CDR1 MNHEY and CDR2 SMNVEV (reference sequence). The ends lost 5 bases at V and 5 bases at J; junction bases unmatched: 9. The CDR3 DNA reads as TGTGCCAGCAGTCCGCCGGACAGGCGGTATCAGCCCCAGCATTTT. Translated: CASSPPDRRYQPQHF.

The chain combines TRBV28 with TRBJ1-1; no clear D. The germline V and J ends were trimmed by 1 base and 4 bases, with 1 base remaining between them. CDR3 length: 11 residues. Germline V gene sequence: CDR1 MDHEN, CDR2 SYDVKM. CDR3 DNA sequence: TGTGCCAGCAGTTTATTCACTGAAGCTTTCTTT. It is translated as CASSLFTEAFF.

The V gene is TRBV7-3, the J gene TRBJ2-3, with 11 bases aligning to TRBD2. The V gene's germline CDR1 is SGHTA and CDR2 FQGTGA. CDR3 length: 15 residues. With V trimmed by 5 bases and J by 4 bases, 5 bases remained unmatched. For the CDR3, the DNA is TGTGCCAGCAGCCCGACTAGCGGGACAGCAGATACGCAGTATTTT. It translates to CASSPTSGTADTQYF.

The chain is built from TRBV5-8 and TRBJ2-3; TRBD1 aligns across 9 bases. Germline CDR1 is SGHTS and CDR2 is YDEGEE. The V gene end was trimmed by 0 bases and the J gene end by 3 bases; junction bases not matched to a gene: 8. This CDR3 contains 17 residues. The CDR3 loop is CASSLAGRQGVTDTQYF. CDR3 nucleotide sequence: TGTGCCAGCAGCTTGGCCGGCAGACAGGGGGTAACAGATACGCAGTATTTT.

The rearrangement joins TRBV5-1 to TRBJ2-2; D gene uncertain. CDR1 is SGHRS and CDR2 is YFSETQ in the germline V gene. CDR3 length: 15 amino acids. The V end was cut by 3 bases, the J end by 0 bases, with 9 bases between. The CDR3 nucleotides read TGCGCCAGCAGCTCCGCGATCGCGAACACCGGGGAGCTGTTTTTT. Encoded protein: CASSSAIANTGELFF.

The sample holds a few counts of this clone. The CDR3 loop is CASSLGGAGSGVTEAFF. The CDR3 bases are TGTGCCAGCAGCTTGGGAGGAGCAGGCAGTGGGGTCACTGAAGCTTTCTTT. The chain joins TRBV5-6 to TRBJ1-1; D gene ambiguous. CDR3 size: 17 residues. The germline V and J ends were trimmed by 0 bases and 4 bases, with 19 bases remaining between them. Germline lookup yields CDR1 SGHDT and CDR2 YYEEEE. The complete variable domain, with remaining parts taken from reference TRBV5-6 and TRBJ1-1, reads DAGVTQSPTHLIKTRGQQVTLRCSPKSGHDTVSWYQQALGQGPQFIFQYYEEEERQRGNFPDRFSGHQFPNYSSELNVNALLLGDSALYLCASSLGGAGSGVTEAFFGQGTRLTVV.

V gene TRBV5-4 combines with J gene TRBJ2-3, with TRBD2 identical over 9 bases. This CDR3 is 15 amino acids long. Germline V gives CDR1 SGHNT, CDR2 YYREEE (reference sequence). The trim removed 4 bases at V and 4 bases at J, leaving 7 bases unmatched. The CDR3 DNA reads TGTGCCAGCAGCATTCCGGGACTAGCAGCAGATACGCAGTATTTT. Its translation: CASSIPGLAADTQYF.

The genes are TRBV4-3 and TRBJ2-1; D possibly corresponds to TRBD2 (6 bases). Trimming cost V 4 bases and J 0 bases, with 13 bases left between them. Germline-derived CDR1 and CDR2 are LGHNA and YSLEER. The CDR3 length is 16 residues. The CDR3, as DNA: TGCGCCAGCAGCCTTACGGGACTCTACTCCTACAATGAGCAGTTCTTC. Amino acids: CASSLTGLYSYNEQFF.

This rearrangement joins TRBV4-2 to TRBJ1-1; D gene unclear. Trimming removed 0 bases at V and 0 bases at J, with 17 bases between. From germline, CDR1 is LGHNA and CDR2 YNFKEQ. The CDR3 runs 18 residues. The CDR3 reads CASSQDNTAIRMNTEAFF. Written as DNA, the CDR3 is TGTGCCAGCAGCCAAGATAATACAGCTATCAGGATGAACACTGAAGCTTTCTTT.

The chain carries TRBV30 and TRBJ1-3; a possible D gene is TRBD1 (6 bases). Between the trimmed V and J ends, which lost 4 bases and 4 bases, there was a span of 11 bases. In germline, CDR1 is GTSNPN, CDR2 SVGIG (reference sequence). The CDR3 has 13 amino acids. CDR3 nucleotide sequence: TGTGCCTGGACAGGGACAAGGGGAAACACCATATATTTT. It specifies CAWTGTRGNTIYF.

V usage is TRBV5-5 and J usage is TRBJ2-5, with no clear D. Germline CDR1 and CDR2: SGHKS and YYEKEE (reference sequence). The CDR3 contains 14 residues. The V and J ends lost 0 bases and 5 bases respectively, with 11 bases between them. Written as DNA, the CDR3 is TGTGCCAGCAGCTTGGGTACGGTTCGGGAGACCCAGTACTTC. It codes for CASSLGTVRETQYF.

This chain links TRBV5-5 with TRBJ1-1, with no clear D. Trimming removed 4 bases at V and 3 bases at J, with 10 bases between. Germline V CDR1 and CDR2: SGHKS, YYEKEE (reference sequence). The CDR3 spans 13 residues. The DNA of the CDR3 is TGTGCCAGCAGCCGATCCGGCCACACTGAAGCTTTCTTT. Protein product: CASSRSGHTEAFF.